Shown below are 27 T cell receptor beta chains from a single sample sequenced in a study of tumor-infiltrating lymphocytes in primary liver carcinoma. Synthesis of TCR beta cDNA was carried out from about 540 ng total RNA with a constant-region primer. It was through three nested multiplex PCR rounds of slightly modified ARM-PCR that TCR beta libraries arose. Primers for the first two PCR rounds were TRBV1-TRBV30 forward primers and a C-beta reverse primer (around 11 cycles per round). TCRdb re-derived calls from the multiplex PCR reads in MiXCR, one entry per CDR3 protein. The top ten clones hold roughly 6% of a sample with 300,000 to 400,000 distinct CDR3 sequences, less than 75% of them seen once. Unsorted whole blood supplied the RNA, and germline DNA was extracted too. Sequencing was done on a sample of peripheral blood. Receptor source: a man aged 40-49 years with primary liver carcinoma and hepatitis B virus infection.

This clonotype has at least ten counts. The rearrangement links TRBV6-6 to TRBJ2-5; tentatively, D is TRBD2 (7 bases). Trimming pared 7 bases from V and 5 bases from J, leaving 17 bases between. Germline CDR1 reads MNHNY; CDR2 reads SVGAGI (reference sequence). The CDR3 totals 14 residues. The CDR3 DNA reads TGTGCCAGCAAAACCCCGGCGGGGGCGGAGACCCAGTACTTC. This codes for CASKTPAGAETQYF.

As DNA, the CDR3 is TGTGCCAGCAGCCAAAGAGCGGGACTATCGGGAGGCGAGCAGTACTTC. This encodes CASSQRAGLSGGEQYF. The genes are TRBV4-2 and TRBJ2-7, with TRBD2 identical over 7 bases. V trimming: 2 bases; J trimming: 6 bases; junction bases outside the gene matches: 13. This CDR3 is built from 16 residues. In germline, CDR1 is LGHNA, CDR2 YNFKEQ.

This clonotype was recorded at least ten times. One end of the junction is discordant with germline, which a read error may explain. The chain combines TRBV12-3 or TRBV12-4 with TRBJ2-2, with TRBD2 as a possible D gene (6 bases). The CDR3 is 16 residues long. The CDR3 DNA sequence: TGTGCCAGCAGGTTAGGGACGGGACTCCACACCGGGGAGCTGTTTTTT. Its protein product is CASRLGTGLHTGELFF.

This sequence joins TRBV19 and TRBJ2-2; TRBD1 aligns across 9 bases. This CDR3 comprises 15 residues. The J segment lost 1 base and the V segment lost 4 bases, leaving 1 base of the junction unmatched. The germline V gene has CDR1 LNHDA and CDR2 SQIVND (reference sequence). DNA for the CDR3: TGTGCCAGTAGTACGGGACAGGGGAACACCGGGGAGCTGTTTTTT. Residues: CASSTGQGNTGELFF.

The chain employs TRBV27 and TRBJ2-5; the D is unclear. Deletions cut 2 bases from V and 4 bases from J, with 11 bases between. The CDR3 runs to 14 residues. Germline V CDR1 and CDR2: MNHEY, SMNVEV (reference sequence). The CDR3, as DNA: TGTGCCAGCAGTTTAATGGCTTCAGCAGAGACCCAGTACTTC. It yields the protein CASSLMASAETQYF.

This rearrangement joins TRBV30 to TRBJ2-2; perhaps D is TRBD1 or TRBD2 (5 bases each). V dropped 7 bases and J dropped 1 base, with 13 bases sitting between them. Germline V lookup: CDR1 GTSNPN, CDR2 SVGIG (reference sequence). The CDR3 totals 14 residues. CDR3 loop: CALWDGMNTGELFF. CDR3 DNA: TGTGCCTTGTGGGACGGGATGAACACCGGGGAGCTGTTTTTT.

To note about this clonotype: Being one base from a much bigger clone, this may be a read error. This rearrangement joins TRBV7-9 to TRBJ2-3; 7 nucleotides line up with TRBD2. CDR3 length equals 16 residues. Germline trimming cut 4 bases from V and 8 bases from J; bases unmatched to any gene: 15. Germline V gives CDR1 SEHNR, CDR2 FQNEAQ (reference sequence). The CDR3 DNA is TGTGCCAGCAGCTCCGGACTAGAGGGAGGGCGGAGTACGCAGTATTTT. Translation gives CASSSGLEGGRSTQYF.

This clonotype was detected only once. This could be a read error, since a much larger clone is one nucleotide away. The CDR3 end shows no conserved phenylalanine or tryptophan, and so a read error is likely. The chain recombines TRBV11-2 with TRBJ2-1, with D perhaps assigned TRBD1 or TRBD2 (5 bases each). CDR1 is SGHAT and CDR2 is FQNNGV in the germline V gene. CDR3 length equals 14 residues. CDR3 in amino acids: CASTRTGAYSEQFS. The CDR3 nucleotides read TGTGCCAGCACCCGGACTGGGGCTTACAGTGAGCAGTTCTCC.

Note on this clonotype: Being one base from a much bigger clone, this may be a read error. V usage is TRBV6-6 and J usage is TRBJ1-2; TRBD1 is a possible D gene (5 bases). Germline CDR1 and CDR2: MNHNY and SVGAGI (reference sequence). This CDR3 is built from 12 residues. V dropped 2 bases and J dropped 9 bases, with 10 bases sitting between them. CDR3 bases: TGTGCCAGCAGTTACAGGGACGGATGCTACACCTTC. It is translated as CASSYRDGCYTF.

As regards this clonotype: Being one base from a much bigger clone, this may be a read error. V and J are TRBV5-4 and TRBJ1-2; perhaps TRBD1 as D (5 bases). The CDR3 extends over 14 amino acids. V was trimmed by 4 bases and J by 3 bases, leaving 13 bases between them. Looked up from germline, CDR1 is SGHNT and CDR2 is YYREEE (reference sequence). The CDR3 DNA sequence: TGTGCCAGCAGCCCCCGGGACGACTACTATGGCTACACCTTC. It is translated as CASSPRDDYYGYTF. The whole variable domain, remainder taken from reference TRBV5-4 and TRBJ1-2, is ETGVTQSPTHLIKTRGQQVTLRCSSQSGHNTVSWYQQALGQGPQFIFQYYREEENGRGNFPPRFSGLQFPNYSSELNVNALELDDSALYLCASSPRDDYYGYTFGSGTRLTVV.

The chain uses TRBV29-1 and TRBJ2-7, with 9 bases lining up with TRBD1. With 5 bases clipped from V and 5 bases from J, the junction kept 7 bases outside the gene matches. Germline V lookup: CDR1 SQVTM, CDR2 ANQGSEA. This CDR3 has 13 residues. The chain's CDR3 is CSVWGQGLNEQYF. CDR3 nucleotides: TGCAGCGTTTGGGGACAGGGTTTGAACGAGCAGTACTTC.

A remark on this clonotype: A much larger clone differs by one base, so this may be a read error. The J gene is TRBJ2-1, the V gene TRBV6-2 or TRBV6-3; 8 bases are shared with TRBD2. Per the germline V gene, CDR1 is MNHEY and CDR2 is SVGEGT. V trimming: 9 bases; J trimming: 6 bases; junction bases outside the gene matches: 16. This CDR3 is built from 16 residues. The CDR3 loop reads CARRARSSGRTNEQFF. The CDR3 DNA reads TGTGCCAGGAGGGCCCGCTCGAGCGGGAGAACCAATGAGCAGTTCTTC.

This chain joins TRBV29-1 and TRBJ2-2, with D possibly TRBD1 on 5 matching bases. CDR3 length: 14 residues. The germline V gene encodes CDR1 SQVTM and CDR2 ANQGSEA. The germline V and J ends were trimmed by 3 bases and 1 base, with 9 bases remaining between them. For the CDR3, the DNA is TGCAGCGTTGATACGCAGGGGAACACCGGGGAGCTGTTTTTT. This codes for CSVDTQGNTGELFF.

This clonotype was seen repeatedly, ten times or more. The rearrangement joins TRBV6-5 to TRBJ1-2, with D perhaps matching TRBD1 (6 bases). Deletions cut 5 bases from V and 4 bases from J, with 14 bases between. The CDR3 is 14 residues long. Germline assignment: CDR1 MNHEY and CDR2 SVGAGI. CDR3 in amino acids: CASSHGRDTYGYTF. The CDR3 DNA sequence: TGTGCCAGCAGTCACGGCCGGGACACCTATGGCTACACCTTC.

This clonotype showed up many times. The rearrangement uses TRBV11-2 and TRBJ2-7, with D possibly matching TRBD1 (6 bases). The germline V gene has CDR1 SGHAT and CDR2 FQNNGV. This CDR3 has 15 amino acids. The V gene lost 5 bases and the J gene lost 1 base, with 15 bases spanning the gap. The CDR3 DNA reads TGTGCCAGCAGCACATCGACAGGAGGATCCTACGAGCAGTACTTC. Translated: CASSTSTGGSYEQYF.

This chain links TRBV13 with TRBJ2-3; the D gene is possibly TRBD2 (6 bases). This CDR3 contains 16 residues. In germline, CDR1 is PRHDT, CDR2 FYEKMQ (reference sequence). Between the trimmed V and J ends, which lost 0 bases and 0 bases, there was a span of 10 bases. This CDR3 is CASSLGSGTSTDTQYF. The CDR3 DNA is TGTGCCAGCAGCTTAGGTAGCGGTACTAGCACAGATACGCAGTATTTT.

The CDR3 DNA is TGCGCCAGCAGCCAAGATTTTGGACTAGCGGTACGAACGATGTCCCCAGATACGCAGTATTTT. Translation: CASSQDFGLAVRTMSPDTQYF. The V call is TRBV4-1, the J call TRBJ2-3, with 10 bases matching TRBD2. Germline CDR1 reads MGHRA; CDR2 reads YSYEKL. With V trimmed by 0 bases and J by 4 bases, 19 bases remained unmatched. The CDR3 is made up of 21 amino acids.

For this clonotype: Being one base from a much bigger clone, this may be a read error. Here the CDR3 DNA reads TGTGCCAGCTGCCCGCGACAGCTATTCCCCTACAAGCAGTACTTC. This codes for CASCPRQLFPYKQYF. The chain couples TRBV6-5 to TRBJ2-7; D may be TRBD1 (5 bases). Germline V CDR1 and CDR2: MNHEY, SVGAGI. The CDR3 runs to 15 residues.

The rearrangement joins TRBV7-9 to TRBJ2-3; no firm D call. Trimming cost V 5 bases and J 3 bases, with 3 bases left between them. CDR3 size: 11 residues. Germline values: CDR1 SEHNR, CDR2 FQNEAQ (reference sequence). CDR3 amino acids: CASSVTDTQYF. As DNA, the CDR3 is TGTGCCAGCAGCGTAACAGATACGCAGTATTTT.

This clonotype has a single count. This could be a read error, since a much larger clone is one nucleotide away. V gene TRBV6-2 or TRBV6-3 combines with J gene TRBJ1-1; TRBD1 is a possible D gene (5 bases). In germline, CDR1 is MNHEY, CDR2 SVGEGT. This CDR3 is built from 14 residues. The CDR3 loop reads CAGSPRGQNTEAFF. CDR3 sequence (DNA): TGTGCCGGCAGTCCACGTGGACAGAACACTGAAGCTTTCTTT.

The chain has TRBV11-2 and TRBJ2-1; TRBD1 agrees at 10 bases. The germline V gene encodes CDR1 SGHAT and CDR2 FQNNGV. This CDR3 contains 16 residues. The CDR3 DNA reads TGTGTCAACAGCTTTAGGGGACAGGGGAAAAACAATGAGCAGTTCTTC. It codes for CVNSFRGQGKNNEQFF. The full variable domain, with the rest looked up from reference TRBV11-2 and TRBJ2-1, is EAGVAQSPRYKIIEKRQSVAFWCNPISGHATLYWYQQILGQGPKLLIQFQNNGVVDDSQLPKDRFSAERLKGVDSTLKIQPAKLEDSAVYLCVNSFRGQGKNNEQFFGPGTRLTVL.

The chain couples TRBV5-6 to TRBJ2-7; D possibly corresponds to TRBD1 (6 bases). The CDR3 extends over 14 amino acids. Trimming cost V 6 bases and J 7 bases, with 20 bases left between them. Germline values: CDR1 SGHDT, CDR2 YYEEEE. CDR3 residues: CASIRVTGIGEQYF. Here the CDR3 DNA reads TGTGCCAGCATCCGCGTGACAGGAATTGGGGAGCAGTACTTC. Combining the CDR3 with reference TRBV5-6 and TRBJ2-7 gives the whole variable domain DAGVTQSPTHLIKTRGQQVTLRCSPKSGHDTVSWYQQALGQGPQFIFQYYEEEERQRGNFPDRFSGHQFPNYSSELNVNALLLGDSALYLCASIRVTGIGEQYFGPGTRLTVT.

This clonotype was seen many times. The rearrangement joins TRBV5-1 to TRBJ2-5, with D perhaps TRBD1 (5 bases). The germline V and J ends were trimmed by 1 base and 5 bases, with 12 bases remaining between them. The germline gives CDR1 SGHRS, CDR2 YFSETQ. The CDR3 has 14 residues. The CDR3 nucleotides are TGCGCCAGCAGCTTGCTAGGGGAAAAGGAGACCCAGTACTTC. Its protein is CASSLLGEKETQYF.

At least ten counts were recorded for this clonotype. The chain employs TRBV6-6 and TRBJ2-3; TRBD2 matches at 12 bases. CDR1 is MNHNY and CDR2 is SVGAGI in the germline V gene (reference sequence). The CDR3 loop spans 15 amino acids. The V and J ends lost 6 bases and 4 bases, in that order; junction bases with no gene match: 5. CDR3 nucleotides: TGTGCCAGCAGCACTAGCGGGAGGTTAGCAGATACGCAGTATTTT. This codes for CASSTSGRLADTQYF.

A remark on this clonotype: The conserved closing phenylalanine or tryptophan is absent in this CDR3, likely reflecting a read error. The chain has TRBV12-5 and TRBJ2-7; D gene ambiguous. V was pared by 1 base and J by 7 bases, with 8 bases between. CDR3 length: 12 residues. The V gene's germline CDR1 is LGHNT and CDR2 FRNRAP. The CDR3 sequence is CASGLGVGEQYL. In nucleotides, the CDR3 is TGTGCTAGTGGTTTGGGGGTAGGAGAGCAGTACTTG.

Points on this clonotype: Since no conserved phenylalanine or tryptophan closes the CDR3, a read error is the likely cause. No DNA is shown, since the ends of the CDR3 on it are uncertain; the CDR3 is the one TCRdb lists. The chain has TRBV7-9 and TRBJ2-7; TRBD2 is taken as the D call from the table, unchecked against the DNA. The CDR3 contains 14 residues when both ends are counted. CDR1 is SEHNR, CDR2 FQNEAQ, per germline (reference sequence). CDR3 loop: CAGSPTGFEGRLNL.

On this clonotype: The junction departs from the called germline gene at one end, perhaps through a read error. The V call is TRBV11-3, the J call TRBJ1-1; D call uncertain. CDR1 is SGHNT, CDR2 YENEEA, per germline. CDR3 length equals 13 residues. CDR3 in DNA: TGTGCCGGCAGCTATAGTAGGTTCGCTGAAGCTTTCTTT. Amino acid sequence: CAGSYSRFAEAFF.